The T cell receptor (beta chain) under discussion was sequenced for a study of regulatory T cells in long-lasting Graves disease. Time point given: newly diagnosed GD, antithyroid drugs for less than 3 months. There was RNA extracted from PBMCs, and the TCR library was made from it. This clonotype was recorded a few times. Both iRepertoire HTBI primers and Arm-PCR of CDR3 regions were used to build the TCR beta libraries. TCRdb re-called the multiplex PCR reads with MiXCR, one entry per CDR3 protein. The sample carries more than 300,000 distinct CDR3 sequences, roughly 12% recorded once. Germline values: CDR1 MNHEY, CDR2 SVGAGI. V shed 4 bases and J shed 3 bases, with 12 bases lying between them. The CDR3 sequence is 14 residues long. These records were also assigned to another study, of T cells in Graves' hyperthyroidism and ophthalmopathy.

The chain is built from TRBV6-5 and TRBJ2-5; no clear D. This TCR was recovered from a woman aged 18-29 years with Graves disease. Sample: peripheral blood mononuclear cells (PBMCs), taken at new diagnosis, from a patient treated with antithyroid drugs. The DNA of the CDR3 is TGTGCCAGCAGTTGGGCGGCGGTTGAAGAGACCCAGTACTTC. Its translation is CASSWAAVEETQYF.